The 7 T cell receptor beta chains below all came from one sample that was sequenced in a study of T cells in localized non-small cell lung cancer. Some clones are missing from TCRdb's copy, which holds only in-frame ones; the method was immunoSEQ multiplex PCR. The sample has roughly 24,000 clones; roughly nine tenths are singletons. This specimen consisted of peripheral blood, obtained before any cancer treatment. The receptors were gathered from a man between 40 and 70 years old with stage I squamous cell lung carcinoma.

The chain recombines TRBV6-5 with TRBJ2-7, with D tentatively TRBD1 (5 bases). CDR3 length: 14 amino acids. Deletions cut 4 bases from V and 3 bases from J, with 13 bases between. The germline V gene has CDR1 MNHEY and CDR2 SVGAGI. CDR3 nucleotide sequence: TGTGCCAGCAGTTCAAACCTACAGGACTACGAGCAGTACTTC. Translating it yields CASSSNLQDYEQYF.

CDR3 nucleotides: TGTGCCAGCAGCTTGGGACAGGGGGGCCACTATGGCTACACCTTC. This translates into CASSLGQGGHYGYTF. The J gene is TRBJ1-2, the V gene TRBV5-6; 9 bases line up with TRBD1. J was trimmed by 3 bases and V by 0 bases; bases with no gene match: 3. The CDR3 is 15 amino acids. Per germline, CDR1 SGHDT and CDR2 YYEEEE.

This clone has just one count. The V gene is TRBV7-2, the J gene TRBJ2-7, with 8 bases fitting TRBD1. CDR3 length: 15 amino acids. Losses at the gene ends were 0 bases for V and 3 bases for J; bases not matched to a gene: 4. Germline CDR1 and CDR2: SGHTA and FQGNSA. The chain's CDR3 is CASSLAGGQGYEQYF. The CDR3 DNA is TGTGCCAGCAGCTTAGCGGGAGGACAGGGCTACGAGCAGTACTTC.

The chain joins TRBV30 to TRBJ2-3; the match to TRBD2 covers 7 bases. Losses at the gene ends were 2 bases for V and 1 base for J; bases not matched to a gene: 6. CDR3 length equals 15 residues. Germline V CDR1 and CDR2: GTSNPN, SVGIG (reference sequence). CDR3 protein: CAWSSLRGGTDTQYF. Written as DNA, the CDR3 is TGTGCCTGGAGTTCATTACGGGGGGGCACAGATACGCAGTATTTT.

This sequence joins TRBV4-1 and TRBJ1-5; D perhaps matches TRBD1 (5 bases). The CDR3 totals 15 residues. Looked up from germline, CDR1 is MGHRA and CDR2 is YSYEKL. V was pared by 1 base and J by 6 bases, with 13 bases between. The CDR3 DNA reads TGCGCCAGCAGCCAAGCGAGAACAGGTGGTCAGCCCCAGCATTTT. Translated: CASSQARTGGQPQHF.

V is TRBV28 and J is TRBJ1-1, with 7 bases aligning to TRBD1. This CDR3 contains 13 residues. Germline V gene data show CDR1 as MDHEN and CDR2 as SYDVKM. The V gene end was trimmed by 6 bases and the J gene end by 4 bases; junction bases not matched to a gene: 5. In nucleotides, the CDR3 is TGTGCCAGCAGGGACAGGATAGGCACTGAAGCTTTCTTT. Encoded protein: CASRDRIGTEAFF.

The V and J genes are TRBV18 and TRBJ2-1, with 7 bases identical to TRBD2. Trimming took 6 bases from V and 6 from J; bases not matched to a gene: 17. From germline, CDR1 is KGHSH and CDR2 LQKENI. The CDR3 has 17 amino acids. The CDR3 nucleotides read TGTGCCAGCTCGCTCGGAAAAGCGGGGCCATGGGGCAATGAGCAGTTCTTC. Amino acid sequence: CASSLGKAGPWGNEQFF.